These T cell receptor beta chains were read from a single sample in a study of Tregs in tolerant kidney transplant recipients. TCRdb's copy holds only in-frame clones and misses some; the assay was immunoSEQ multiplex PCR. The table lists more than 90,000 clones, 80% to 95% of them singletons. The material sequenced was CD4+ T cells from blood (PBMCs), taken 12 months after the transplant. The receptors stem from a human patient who received a combined kidney and bone marrow transplant. Some T cells may originate from the graft donor. CDR3s include the opening cysteine and the closing phenylalanine or tryptophan. The order of the fields is V gene, CDR3 protein.

TRBV28 | CASSSLPDKSETQYF
TRBV15 | CATSRLNQPQHF
TRBV15 | CATSKSDGYTF
TRBV29-1 | CSVVRSSGISYEQYF
TRBV5-4 | CASRTGQGKANYGYTF
TRBV19 | CASSPDRGRLNTEAFF
TRBV4-2 | CAGSQDSGTGPQHF
TRBV11-2 | CASSNKQGAPYEQYF
TRBV7-9 | CASSPGQGAVGELFF
TRBV27 | CASSLSGFTGNYGYTF